Each of the 6 T cell receptor beta chains below was sequenced from the same sample in a study of control samples from healthy donors and cancer patients. Sequencing was performed with immunoSEQ multiplex PCR; in TCRdb, only in-frame clones are kept and a portion is missing. The data contain about 130,000 clones, about 90% of them singletons. Sequencing used blood. The source is a man aged 18-30 years in good health.

This clone was seen once. The genes are TRBV25-1 and TRBJ1-1; 9 nucleotides agree with TRBD1. There are 11 residues in the CDR3. J lost 11 bases, V lost 6 bases, and 4 bases had no gene match. Germline V gene sequence: CDR1 MGHDK, CDR2 SYGVNS. The CDR3: CASRGQGRAFF. The CDR3 DNA is TGTGCCAGCAGGGGACAGGGACGCGCTTTCTTT.

The chain recombines TRBV21-1 with TRBJ2-5; the table calls TRBD1, which could not be checked here. TRBV21-1 is classified as a pseudogene. This CDR3 is 17 amino acids long. Written as DNA, the CDR3 is TGTGCCAGCCGTCTCACCCCATCGGGGACAGACAAAGAGACCCAGTACTTC. Its protein product is CASRLTPSGTDKETQYF.

The gene calls are TRBV7-3 and TRBJ2-2, with D uncertain. V lost 5 bases to trimming and J lost 2 bases, with 6 bases between them. Per germline, CDR1 SGHTA and CDR2 FQGTGA. There are 13 residues in the CDR3. CDR3 nucleotides: TGTGCCAGCAGCCCATCCAACACCGGGGAGCTGTTTTTT. Translation: CASSPSNTGELFF.

The rearrangement links TRBV5-5 to TRBJ2-7; no reliable D call. Germline CDR1 reads SGHKS; CDR2 reads YYEKEE (reference sequence). V gave up 4 bases and J gave up 2 bases, with 7 bases separating them. This CDR3 has 12 amino acids. CDR3 in amino acids: CASSIGTYEQYF. In DNA, the CDR3 is TGTGCCAGCAGCATCGGCACCTACGAGCAGTACTTC.

J is TRBJ1-5 and V is TRBV27; D unclear. The germline V gene encodes CDR1 MNHEY and CDR2 SMNVEV (reference sequence). Trimming pared 2 bases from V and 1 base from J, leaving 9 bases between. The CDR3 is made up of 15 amino acids. CDR3 sequence reads: CASSLEGFSNQPQHF. CDR3 nucleotides: TGTGCCAGCAGTTTAGAAGGGTTCAGCAATCAGCCCCAGCATTTT.

Only a few counts were recorded for this clone. J is TRBJ2-7 and V is TRBV5-4; D tentatively fits TRBD1 or TRBD2 (5 bases each). Germline V gene data show CDR1 as SGHNT and CDR2 as YYREEE (reference sequence). CDR3 size: 15 residues. The V gene lost 0 bases and the J gene lost 5 bases, with 15 bases spanning the gap. CDR3 nucleotide sequence: TGTGCCAGCAGCTTGGAGGGACCCCGGGGCCACGAGCAGTACTTC. Translation: CASSLEGPRGHEQYF.